What follows is one T cell receptor (beta chain) and its context. The assay was immunoSEQ multiplex PCR, and TCRdb's table has in-frame clones only and misses some. This table holds around 70,000 clones, around 97% found once. This entry comes from a study of technical replicates of blood from a handful of donors. The sample taken for sequencing was T cells isolated from PBMCs. The receptor was derived from a human donor in good health.

The CDR3 loop is CASSSASGHGELFF. The CDR3 DNA sequence: TGTGCCAGCAGTTCGGCCTCAGGGCACGGGGAGCTGTTTTTT. The V gene is TRBV6-6, the J gene TRBJ2-2, with D possibly matching TRBD1 (5 bases). The V gene's germline CDR1 is MNHNY and CDR2 SVGAGI (reference sequence). With 4 bases removed from V and 7 bases from J, the gap between germline ends came to 13 bases. The CDR3 extends over 14 amino acids.